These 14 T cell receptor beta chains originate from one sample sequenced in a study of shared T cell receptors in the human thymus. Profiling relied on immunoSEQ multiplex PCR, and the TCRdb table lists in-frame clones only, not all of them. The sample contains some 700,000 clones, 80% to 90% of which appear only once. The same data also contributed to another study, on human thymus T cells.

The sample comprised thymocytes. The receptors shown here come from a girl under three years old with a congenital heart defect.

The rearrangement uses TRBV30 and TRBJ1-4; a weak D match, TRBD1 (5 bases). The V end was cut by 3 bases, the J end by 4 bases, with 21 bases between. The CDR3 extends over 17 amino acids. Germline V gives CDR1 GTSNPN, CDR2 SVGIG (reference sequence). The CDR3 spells CAWSPRMRRGGNEKLFF. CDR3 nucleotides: TGTGCCTGGAGCCCCAGGATGCGGAGGGGAGGTAATGAAAAACTGTTTTTT.

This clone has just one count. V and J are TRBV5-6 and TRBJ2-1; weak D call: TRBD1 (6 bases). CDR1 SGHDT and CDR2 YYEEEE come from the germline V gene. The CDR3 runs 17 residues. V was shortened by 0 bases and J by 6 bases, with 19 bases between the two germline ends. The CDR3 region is CASSLVERHRDPNEQFF. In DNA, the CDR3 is TGTGCCAGCAGCTTGGTGGAGCGGCACAGGGACCCCAATGAGCAGTTCTTC.

CDR3: CASSLVRGTTYEQYF. Written as DNA, the CDR3 is TGTGCCAGCAGCTTAGTCCGCGGGACTACCTACGAGCAGTACTTC. J is TRBJ2-7 and V is TRBV13; 7 nucleotides align to TRBD2. Trimming took 1 base from V and 2 from J; bases not matched to a gene: 5. Germline CDR1 is PRHDT and CDR2 is FYEKMQ (reference sequence). The CDR3 consists of 15 residues.

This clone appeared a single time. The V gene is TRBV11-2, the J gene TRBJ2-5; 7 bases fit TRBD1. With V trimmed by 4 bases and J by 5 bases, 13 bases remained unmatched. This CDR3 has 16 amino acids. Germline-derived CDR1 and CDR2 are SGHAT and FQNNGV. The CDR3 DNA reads TGTGCCAGCAGCTCCCAACCCGGGACAGCGAGGGAGACCCAGTACTTC. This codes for CASSSQPGTARETQYF.

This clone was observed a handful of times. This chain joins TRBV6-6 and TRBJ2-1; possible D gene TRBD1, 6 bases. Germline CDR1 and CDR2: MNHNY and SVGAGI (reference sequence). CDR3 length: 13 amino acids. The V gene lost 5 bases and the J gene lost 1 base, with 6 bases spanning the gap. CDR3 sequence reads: CASSGQSYNEQFF. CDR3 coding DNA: TGTGCCAGCAGTGGACAGTCCTACAATGAGCAGTTCTTC.

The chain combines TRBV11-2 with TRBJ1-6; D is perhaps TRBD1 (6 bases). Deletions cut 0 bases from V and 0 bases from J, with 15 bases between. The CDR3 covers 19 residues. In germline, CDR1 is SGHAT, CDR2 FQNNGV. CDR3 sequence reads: CASSLDIPGETSYNSPLHF. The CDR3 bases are TGTGCCAGCAGCTTAGATATCCCAGGGGAAACCTCCTATAATTCACCCCTCCACTTT. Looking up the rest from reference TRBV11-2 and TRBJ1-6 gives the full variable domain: EAGVAQSPRYKIIEKRQSVAFWCNPISGHATLYWYQQILGQGPKLLIQFQNNGVVDDSQLPKDRFSAERLKGVDSTLKIQPAKLEDSAVYLCASSLDIPGETSYNSPLHFGNGTRLTVT.

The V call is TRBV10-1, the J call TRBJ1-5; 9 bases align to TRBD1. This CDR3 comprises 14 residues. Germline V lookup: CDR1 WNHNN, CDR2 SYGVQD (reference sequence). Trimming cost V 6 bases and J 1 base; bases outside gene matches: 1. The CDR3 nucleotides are TGCGCCAGCAGCGGGACAGGGAGCAATCAGCCCCAGCATTTT. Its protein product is CASSGTGSNQPQHF.

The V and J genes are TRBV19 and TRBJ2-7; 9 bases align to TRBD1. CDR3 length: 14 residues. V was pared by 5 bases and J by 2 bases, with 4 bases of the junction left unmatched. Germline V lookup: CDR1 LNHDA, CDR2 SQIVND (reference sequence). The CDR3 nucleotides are TGTGCCAGTAGTGTCGGACAGGGGACCTACGAGCAGTACTTC. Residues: CASSVGQGTYEQYF.

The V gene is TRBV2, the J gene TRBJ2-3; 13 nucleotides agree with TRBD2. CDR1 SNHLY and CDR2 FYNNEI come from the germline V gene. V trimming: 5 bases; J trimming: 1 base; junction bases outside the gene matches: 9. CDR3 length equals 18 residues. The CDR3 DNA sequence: TGTGCCAGCAGTCGACTAGCGGGGGGCTTCTTGGGCACAGATACGCAGTATTTT. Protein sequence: CASSRLAGGFLGTDTQYF.

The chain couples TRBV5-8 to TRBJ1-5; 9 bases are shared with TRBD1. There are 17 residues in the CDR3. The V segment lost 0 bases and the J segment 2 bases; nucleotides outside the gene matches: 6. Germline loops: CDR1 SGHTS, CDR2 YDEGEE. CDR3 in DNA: TGTGCCAGCAGCTTGGAGTCCCGGGACAGGGGCAATCAGCCCCAGCATTTT. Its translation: CASSLESRDRGNQPQHF.

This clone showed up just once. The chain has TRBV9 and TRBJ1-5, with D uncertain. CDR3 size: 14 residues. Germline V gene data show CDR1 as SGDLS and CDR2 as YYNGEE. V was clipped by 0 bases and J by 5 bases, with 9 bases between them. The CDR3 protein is CASSVGVRDQPQHF. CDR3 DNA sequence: TGTGCCAGCAGCGTAGGGGTACGGGATCAGCCCCAGCATTTT.

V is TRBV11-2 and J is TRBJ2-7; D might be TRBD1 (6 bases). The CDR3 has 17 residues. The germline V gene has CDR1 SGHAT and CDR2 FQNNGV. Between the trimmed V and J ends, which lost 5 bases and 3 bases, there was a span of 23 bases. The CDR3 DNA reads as TGTGCCAGCAGCCCGAAGCTTGTTTGGGGGCTCGGCTACGAGCAGTACTTC. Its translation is CASSPKLVWGLGYEQYF. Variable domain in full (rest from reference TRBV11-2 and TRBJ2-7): EAGVAQSPRYKIIEKRQSVAFWCNPISGHATLYWYQQILGQGPKLLIQFQNNGVVDDSQLPKDRFSAERLKGVDSTLKIQPAKLEDSAVYLCASSPKLVWGLGYEQYFGPGTRLTVT.

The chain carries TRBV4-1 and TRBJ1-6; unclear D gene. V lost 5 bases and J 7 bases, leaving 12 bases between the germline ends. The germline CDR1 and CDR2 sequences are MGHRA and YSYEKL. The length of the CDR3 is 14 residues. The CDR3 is CASSRARENSPLHF. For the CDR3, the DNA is TGCGCCAGCAGCAGGGCGAGGGAAAATTCACCCCTCCACTTT.

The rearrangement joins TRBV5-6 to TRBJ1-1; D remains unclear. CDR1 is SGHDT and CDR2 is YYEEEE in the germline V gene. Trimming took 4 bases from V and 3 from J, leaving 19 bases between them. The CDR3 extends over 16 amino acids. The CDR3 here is CASSPAGIQWYTEAFF. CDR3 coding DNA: TGTGCCAGCAGCCCGGCGGGAATTCAGTGGTACACTGAAGCTTTCTTT.